Each of the 6 T cell receptor beta chains below was sequenced from the same sample in a study of regulatory T cells in long-lasting Graves disease. Combining iRepertoire HTBI primers with Arm-PCR of CDR3 regions, the authors built TCR beta libraries. TCRdb reprocessed the multiplex PCR reads via MiXCR and lists one record per CDR3 protein. The sample carries some 440,000 distinct CDR3 sequences, about 20% recorded once. Time point in this sample: persistent/refractory GD, antithyroid drugs over 5 years with positive TRAb. Preparation of the TCR library used RNA extracted from PBMCs. Sample: peripheral blood mononuclear cells (PBMCs), taken when the disease was refractory, from a patient treated with antithyroid drugs. These TCRs come from a female donor with Graves disease.

The chain's CDR3 is CASRVTGLAGELFF. The CDR3 bases are TGTGCCAGCAGAGTGACAGGGTTGGCCGGGGAGCTGTTTTTT. V gene TRBV27 combines with J gene TRBJ2-2; TRBD1 agrees at 7 bases. V lost 6 bases and J lost 6; bases outside the gene matches: 7. CDR1 MNHEY and CDR2 SMNVEV come from the germline V gene (reference sequence). The CDR3 covers 14 residues.

This clonotype was observed many times. V and J are TRBV11-2 and TRBJ2-7; 7 bases fit TRBD2. J gave up 6 bases and V 4 bases, and 15 bases lay outside the gene matches. CDR1 and CDR2 from the germline V gene are SGHAT and FQNNGV. The length of the CDR3 is 16 residues. The CDR3 DNA follows: TGTGCCAGCAGCTCCCAATCCGGGGCGGGAGCCATCGAGCAGTACTTC. It yields the protein CASSSQSGAGAIEQYF.

The chain uses TRBV6-9 and TRBJ2-4; D might be TRBD1 (6 bases). Germline CDR1 and CDR2: MNHGY and SVAAGI. The CDR3 covers 16 residues. The V end lost 3 bases, the J end lost 6 bases, and 18 bases lay between the germline ends. The CDR3: CASSYSAGVLGNIQYF. CDR3 bases: TGTGCCAGCAGTTACTCAGCAGGGGTCTTGGGAAACATTCAGTACTTC.

This clonotype was detected a few times. This chain links TRBV2 with TRBJ2-7, with D possibly matching TRBD2 (6 bases). Germline V lookup: CDR1 SNHLY, CDR2 FYNNEI. With 1 base removed from V and 0 bases from J, the gap between germline ends came to 10 bases. The CDR3 is 15 residues long. CDR3 sequence reads: CASSEGGLPSYEQYF. CDR3 bases: TGTGCCAGCAGTGAAGGGGGACTCCCCTCCTACGAGCAGTACTTC.

The chain joins TRBV3-1 to TRBJ2-7; 10 nucleotides align to TRBD2. The CDR3 runs to 18 residues. V was pared by 4 bases and J by 0 bases, with 12 bases of the junction left unmatched. CDR1 LGHDT and CDR2 YNNKEL come from the germline V gene (reference sequence). CDR3 region: CASSLIAGGATPSYEQYF. CDR3 DNA sequence: TGTGCCAGCAGCCTAATAGCGGGAGGCGCCACCCCCTCCTACGAGCAGTACTTC.

This clonotype was observed a handful of times. Compared with germline, one end of the junction differs, possibly owing to a read error. V and J are TRBV19 and TRBJ2-7; 8 bases are a match to TRBD2. The CDR3 extends over 15 amino acids. Germline V lookup: CDR1 LNHDA, CDR2 SQIVND (reference sequence). The CDR3 sequence: CASGISGLGSSEQYF. CDR3 bases: TGTGCCAGTGGTATCTCGGGACTAGGATCTTCCGAGCAGTACTTC.